Listed below are T cell receptor beta chains from one sample, sequenced in a study of T cells after posttransplantation cyclophosphamide. Repertoires were generated with immunoSEQ multiplex PCR, while TCRdb's copy carries only in-frame clones and drops some. Recorded here are more than 25,000 clones, with no singletons, and the ten leading clones hold around 1.4%. The specimen sequenced was PBMCs. The receptors derive from a man aged 50 or older in good health, CMV-negative, and a related stem cell transplant donor. Both conserved end residues are part of each CDR3. Fields, in order: clone size, J gene, V gene, D gene, CDR3 DNA, CDR3 protein. The D gene is left open where the match is weak. Each size is once, few, many, or a class for an expanded clone.

size: many; J: TRBJ1-4; V: TRBV7-9; D: NA; DNA: TGTGCCAGCAGCTTAGACGTGACAGCAGCAACTAATGAAAAACTGTTTTTT; CDR3: CASSLDVTAATNEKLFF
size: many; J: TRBJ1-5; V: TRBV19; D: NA; DNA: TGTGCCAGTAGTATCAGGGCAGGCAATCAGCCCCAGCATTTT; CDR3: CASSIRAGNQPQHF
size: many; J: TRBJ2-5; V: TRBV19; D: NA; DNA: TGTGCCAGTAGGGAATCCGGGTCCCAAGAGACCCAGTACTTC; CDR3: CASRESGSQETQYF
size: many; J: TRBJ1-2; V: TRBV7-8; D: NA; DNA: TGTGCCAGCAGCTCCAGGGAGGGGTCGGTCGGCTACACCTTC; CDR3: CASSSREGSVGYTF
size: many; J: TRBJ2-3; V: TRBV2; D: NA; DNA: TGTGCCAGCAGTGAAGCCTTCCTCACAGATACGCAGTATTTT; CDR3: CASSEAFLTDTQYF
size: many; J: TRBJ2-5; V: TRBV15; D: NA; DNA: TGTGCCACCGGACTTGCAGTACAAGAGACCCAGTACTTC; CDR3: CATGLAVQETQYF
size: many; J: TRBJ2-7; V: TRBV6-5; D: TRBD1; DNA: TGTGCCAGCAGTCCAGGGGGTTTGAACGAGCAGTACTTC; CDR3: CASSPGGLNEQYF
size: many; J: TRBJ1-5; V: TRBV27; D: NA; DNA: TGTGCCAGCAGGCCACAGGGTGTCAATCAGCCCCAGCATTTT; CDR3: CASRPQGVNQPQHF
size: many; J: TRBJ1-5; V: TRBV2; D: TRBD1; DNA: TGTGCCAGCAGGGCAGGGGGTAGCAATCAGCCCCAGCATTTT; CDR3: CASRAGGSNQPQHF
size: many; J: TRBJ2-7; V: TRBV29-1; D: TRBD1; DNA: TGCAGCGTTGCCGGGACAGGGATAGGCGAGCAGTACTTC; CDR3: CSVAGTGIGEQYF
size: many; J: TRBJ2-7; V: TRBV6-5; D: NA; DNA: TGTGCCAGCAGTTATTTAGGGAGGGAGCAGTACTTC; CDR3: CASSYLGREQYF
size: many; J: TRBJ2-5; V: TRBV6-5; D: NA; DNA: TGTGCCAGCAGTTCCTTGGTTCTCAGGGAGACCCAGTACTTC; CDR3: CASSSLVLRETQYF
size: many; J: TRBJ1-3; V: TRBV7-3; D: NA; DNA: TGTGCCAGCAGCCCATCGCTCGGGTCAAACACCATATATTTT; CDR3: CASSPSLGSNTIYF
size: many; J: TRBJ2-7; V: TRBV5-1; D: TRBD1; DNA: TGCGCCAGCAGCTTGGATCCCCACGGACAGGGCTACGAGCAGTACTTC; CDR3: CASSLDPHGQGYEQYF
size: many; J: TRBJ1-6; V: TRBV27; D: NA; DNA: TGTGCCAGCAGTTTTCGGTCGAGGCTTTCTTATAATTCACCCCTCCACTTT; CDR3: CASSFRSRLSYNSPLHF
size: many; J: TRBJ1-4; V: TRBV18; D: TRBD1; DNA: TGTGCCAGCTCGGGACAGGGGAGTGGTGAAAAACTGTTTTTT; CDR3: CASSGQGSGEKLFF
size: many; J: TRBJ2-7; V: TRBV19; D: TRBD2; DNA: TGTGCCAGTGCTAGCGGGAGAAACGAGCAGTACTTC; CDR3: CASASGRNEQYF
size: many; J: TRBJ2-7; V: TRBV5-5; D: NA; DNA: TGTGCCAGCAGCTTGGGTAGAGGACAGTACGAGCAGTACTTC; CDR3: CASSLGRGQYEQYF
size: many; J: TRBJ1-1; V: TRBV9; D: TRBD1; DNA: TGTGCCAGCAGCCGGAAAGGGACAGGGGTAACGGGCACTGAAGCTTTCTTT; CDR3: CASSRKGTGVTGTEAFF
size: many; J: TRBJ1-2; V: TRBV5-4; D: NA; DNA: TGTGCCAGCAGCTTGTTTGGCACAGTCTATGGCTACACCTTC; CDR3: CASSLFGTVYGYTF
size: many; J: TRBJ2-1; V: TRBV7-2; D: NA; DNA: TGTGCCAGCAGCTTAGCATTAGCGGTCTACAATGAGCAGTTCTTC; CDR3: CASSLALAVYNEQFF
size: medium-sized; J: TRBJ1-4; V: TRBV5-1; D: NA; DNA: TGCGCCAGCAGCTTGGAATCCCAGGAACTGTTTTTT; CDR3: CASSLESQELFF
size: few; J: TRBJ2-7; V: TRBV29-1; D: NA; DNA: TGCAGCGCCGGGGGACCTACCTACGAGCAGTACTTC; CDR3: CSAGGPTYEQYF
size: medium-sized; J: TRBJ2-7; V: TRBV7-9; D: TRBD1; DNA: TGTGCCAGCAGCCCCACAGGGGGCTACGAGCAGTACTTC; CDR3: CASSPTGGYEQYF
size: many; J: TRBJ1-1; V: TRBV11-3; D: NA; DNA: TGTGCCAGCAGCTTAGGGCAGGGCTCCACTGAAGCTTTCTTT; CDR3: CASSLGQGSTEAFF
size: many; J: TRBJ2-7; V: TRBV6-5; D: NA; DNA: TGTGCCACGACGCTTAGCGGTTCTTCCTACGAGCAGTACTTC; CDR3: CATTLSGSSYEQYF
size: many; J: TRBJ1-3; V: TRBV18; D: TRBD1; DNA: TGTGCCAGCTCACATCCCGGGACAGGGGGTCCGGGAAACACCATATATTTT; CDR3: CASSHPGTGGPGNTIYF
size: many; J: TRBJ2-3; V: TRBV19; D: TRBD2; DNA: TGTGCCAGTAGGAGGGGGCTAGCGGGGGGGAGCACAGATACGCAGTATTTT; CDR3: CASRRGLAGGSTDTQYF
size: many; J: TRBJ1-2; V: TRBV7-2; D: TRBD1; DNA: TGTGCCAGCAGCTTCGACAGGGGTGCTGGGGGCTACACCTTC; CDR3: CASSFDRGAGGYTF